The source of this T cell receptor beta chain is a study of cytomegalovirus exposure and HLA in healthy donors (dated by TCRdb to the late 2010s). About the investigation overall: An earlier analysis of approximately 640 of the donors reported roughly 270 Gb of sequence data and some 100 million unique TCR beta sequences from some 180 million T cells. Of the 398 genotyped donors, about 84% fell in the genetic ancestry cluster associated with self-reported Caucasian donors. A later genetic analysis took genome-wide SNP genotypes for about 55% of the 666 donors and used that subset as a discovery cohort. The study used immunosequencing to profile the T cell repertoires of approximately 650 subjects and linked those repertoires to cytomegalovirus serostatus. All discovery cohort repertoires had been generated on a single sequencing platform. The study aimed to test whether signatures of past pathogen exposure could be identified by cataloging public T cell receptors. On average, approximately 250,000 unique TCR beta nucleotide sequences were sequenced per donor among roughly 430 genotyped donors of the cohort, with roughly 19% of those sequences being non-productive. In a later analysis, previously published TCR beta repertoires from several hundred donors were re-analyzed and high-resolution HLA genotyping was added so that TCR occurrence patterns could be studied. To predict cytomegalovirus infection status, the study brought together high-throughput TCR immunosequencing, statistical association of individual TCRs with disease status, and machine learning. A separate validation cohort of 100 to 150 different subjects was used in addition to the approximately 640-subject first cohort. To decide whether each TCR beta V gene segment behaved as functional or pseudogenic, an earlier analysis of some 540 of the donors relied on high-throughput TCR beta sequencing. Donor age, sex, ethnicity and CMV serostatus were collected together with the repertoire data. Class I and class II HLA loci were covered by the typing at four-digit resolution. Rather than using new phenotypic data, the later analysis identified candidate immune exposures from TCR beta sequences and from how often those sequences occurred across donors. Four to six DR-DQ haplotypes were handled as single units for association and clustering, since linkage in the cohort was strong. An early release covering roughly 640 HLA-typed donors comprised about 310 gigabases of sequencing data and tens of millions of unique TCR sequences. The number of donors typed differed by locus, with 629-630 for A, B, C, DRB1 and DQB1, approximately 500 for DQA1, 600 to 610 for DPA1, and some 450 for DPB1.

The cohort was made up of under 800 healthy bone marrow donors. At the time of sampling, every cohort member was nominally healthy, though immune exposures that went unrecorded were likely present. The donor tested CMV seropositive, placing the donor among the 250 to 350 seropositive members of the cohort. Each donor provided a peripheral blood sample, and peripheral blood mononuclear cells were used for TCR beta sequencing. Genomic DNA extraction from the blood cell samples was performed with the Qiagen DNeasy Blood Extraction Kit. General conclusions and limits of the study: Three of the identified cytomegalovirus-associated TCR beta chains were confirmed in vitro to be specific for cytomegalovirus antigens. In the study, around 160 TCR beta chains were listed as associated with cytomegalovirus. A further reported finding was that TCR beta sequences accurately predicted the HLA-A and HLA-B alleles for most subjects in the first cohort. According to a later genetic analysis, donors in an Asian-associated ancestry cluster had fewer N-insertions in productive TCRs than the approximately 650-donor mean. Because HLA typing was unavailable for some donors at each locus, only the typed subset was used in association tests. Several of the top co-occurrence clusters appeared to be linked to parvovirus B19, influenza, CMV and Epstein-Barr virus, according to a later analysis. V-gene and J-gene trimming of TCR beta chains was associated with a missense DCLRE1C variant in a later genetic analysis, and the association was replicated in an independent cohort. Linkage disequilibrium might explain the correlated functional status among segregating V segments, but an unknown experimental factor could not be ruled out. Specific HLA alleles were associated with 16,951 TCR beta sequences at a false discovery rate of 0.05 in a later analysis. Strong co-occurrence of HLA alleles, especially DR and DQ, made assigning TCR associations to individual alleles difficult. In a later analysis, most CMV-associated TCR beta chains were found to appear HLA-restricted, with HLA associations seemingly driven largely by CMV exposure. According to the authors, the approach could potentially be generalized to other disease states and immunological phenotypes. The sequencing pipeline was judged likely to have produced a cluster of highly shared sequence variants as a technical artifact. Cytomegalovirus status was reported to be diagnosed by the classifier with high specificity and sensitivity in both the original and validation cohorts. Across donors, most TCR sequences were observed very rarely, whereas some public TCRs were present in many individuals. Broadly in line with IMGT annotations, most TCR beta V segments showed up in productive rearrangements about 87% or about 30% of the time in an earlier analysis of several hundred of the donors. The earlier analysis of nearly 600 of the donors excluded around 17 rarely observed V segments, including chromosome 9 orphons, because counts were too low. The 87-base-pair reads could not distinguish some IMGT-functional V segments, including TRBV6-2 and TRBV6-3, so those segments were excluded. Only TCR beta chains were sequenced in this cohort, and the absence of alpha or paired-chain data limited detectable features. For the cohort, immune exposure information was limited to CMV serostatus. A later analysis found that HLA-associated TCR beta chains were more clonally expanded and had lower generation probabilities than equally common non-associated chains. A later analysis found that TCR association rates varied across HLA loci, with DRB1 alleles showing the most associated TCRs and HLA-C alleles the fewest. Presence/absence analyses assumed roughly uniform sequencing depth across donors, an assumption that may not hold.

The library was obtained by the immunoSEQ multiplex PCR assay. For the multiplex PCR, a mixture combining 60 forward primers for TCR Vbeta segments and 13 reverse primers for TCR Jbeta segments was used. The CDR3 region of rearranged TCR beta genes was amplified from genomic DNA with a multiplex PCR assay. The amplified TCR beta libraries were sequenced on the Illumina HiSeq System as 87-base-pair reads. In the authors' own workflow: Across the 670 or so repertoires, a later analysis counted around 80 million unique TCR beta chains, approximately 10 million of which were shared by at least two donors. Raw reads were error-corrected and collapsed into unique sequences with a nearest-neighbor algorithm that merged closely related sequences to remove PCR and sequencing errors. Alignment of CDR3 sequences to IMGT reference sequences was used to assign V, D and J gene segments. Each retained sequence needed at least a six-nucleotide match to both a V gene segment and a J gene segment. Rearrangements were classified as productive when the CDR3 lacked stop codons and remained in frame with V and J, and all other rearrangements were classified as non-productive. Following IMGT convention, CDR3 was defined as the stretch from the second conserved V-encoded cysteine to the conserved J-encoded phenylalanine. The earlier analysis of about 610 of the donors excluded sequences that lacked an unambiguous match to a single V gene segment. An earlier analysis of a few hundred of the donors called V segments functional above 56.7% productive rearrangements and segregating when the between-donor standard deviation exceeded 5%. A statistical classification framework was built for diagnosing cytomegalovirus status from the catalog of TCR beta chain sequences. A later analysis assigned V and J genes by comparing TCR nucleotide sequences with IMGT/GENE-DB human TR gene sequences. The TCRdist pipeline was used in a later analysis to assign CDR3 sequences and most-parsimonious VDJ recombination scenarios. In a later analysis, each TCR beta chain was defined by its CDR3 amino acid sequence together with its V-gene family, and reads without a unique V-gene family were excluded. To address suspected cross-contamination and a sequencing artifact, a later analysis removed a few hundred highly shared, low-generation-probability nucleotide sequences. A later analysis calculated a clonal expansion index for each public chain from normalized within-repertoire ranks of inferred template counts. Generation probabilities in a later analysis came from a VDJ recombination model fitted to out-of-frame rearrangements, and those results were checked against IGoR. In a later analysis, hypergeometric tests were used to score TCR-TCR, TCR-HLA and TCR-CMV co-occurrence, with a repertoire-size bias correction applied to TCR pairs. A later analysis estimated false discovery rates by permuting HLA or CMV assignments 20 times. In a later analysis, co-occurring TCRs were grouped using DBSCAN, with TCRdist sequence similarity added in when clustering inside HLA-allele-positive subsets. Repertoires with fewer than 30,000 or more than 120,000 public chains, plus five repertoires with anomalous nucleotide sharing, were excluded from co-occurrence clustering. TCRdb retrieved this table from immuneACCESS and kept in-frame rearrangements only. Not all clones are present; in checked studies, unresolved V genes account for under half, and no reason is known for the remainder. V, J and clone size derive from that table, while D and trimming were established from the DNA sequence. For this sample there are 85,000 to 130,000 clones; approximately 76% appear just once. Of the sample, roughly 5.4% falls within the top ten clones.

This clone appeared once. It lacks a known antigen. No qualities accompany the bases; no much larger clone lies one base away. The CDR1 and CDR2 encoded by the germline V gene (reference sequence) are LNHNV and YYDKDF. At the junction V is shortened by 2 bases and J by 6 bases, with 12 bases in between. The CDR3, from cysteine to phenylalanine, totals 14 residues. This entry keeps only the CDR3 DNA: 42 bases, framed from base 1. Material: PBMCs. The receptor was isolated from a woman aged 18-29 years in good health and CMV-seropositive. The chain is assembled from TRBV15 and TRBJ2-3; a tentative D call is TRBD2 (5 bases match). At the DNA level, the sequence is TGTGCCACCAGCAGAACTAGAGAGTCGGATACGCAGTATTTT. Its coded protein is CATSRTRESDTQYF.